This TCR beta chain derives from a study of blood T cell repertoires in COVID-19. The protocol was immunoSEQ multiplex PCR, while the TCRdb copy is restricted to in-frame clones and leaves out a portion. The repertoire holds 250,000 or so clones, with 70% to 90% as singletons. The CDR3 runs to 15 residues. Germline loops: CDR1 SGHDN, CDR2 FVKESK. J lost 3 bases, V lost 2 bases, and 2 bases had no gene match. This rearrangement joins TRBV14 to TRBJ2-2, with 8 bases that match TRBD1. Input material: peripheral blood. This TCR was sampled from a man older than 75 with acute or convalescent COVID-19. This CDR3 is CASSQRQGYTGELFF. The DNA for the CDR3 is TGTGCCAGCAGCCAACGACAGGGGTACACCGGGGAGCTGTTTTTT.